Below are 28 T cell receptor beta chains sequenced from a single sample in a study of cytomegalovirus exposure and HLA in healthy donors. The PCR employed 60 Vbeta primers together with 13 Jbeta primers. Assay used: immunoSEQ multiplex PCR; TCRdb lists only in-frame clones, some missing. The data show under 150,000 clones, roughly 60% seen once. The sequenced sample consisted of PBMCs. The receptor set was obtained from a man in his forties in good health and CMV-seropositive.

V usage is TRBV6-4 and J usage is TRBJ2-3; 9 positions match TRBD2. V lost 6 bases to trimming and J lost 6 bases; unmatched junction nucleotides: 10. The germline V gene encodes CDR1 MRHNA and CDR2 SNTAGT. This CDR3 region has 15 residues. CDR3 coding DNA: TGTGCCAGCAGCATCGGCGGGGGGGGCCAGGATACGCAGTATTTT. Protein sequence: CASSIGGGGQDTQYF.

This sequence joins TRBV11-3 and TRBJ2-5; 13 bases agree with TRBD2. Germline V lookup: CDR1 SGHNT, CDR2 YENEEA. V trimming: 5 bases; J trimming: 5 bases; junction bases outside the gene matches: 5. CDR3 length: 15 amino acids. The CDR3 spells CASSPGLAGVETQYF. For the CDR3, the DNA is TGTGCCAGCAGCCCCGGACTAGCGGGAGTGGAGACCCAGTACTTC.

The chain carries TRBV6-5 and TRBJ1-2, with 8 bases identical to TRBD1. The CDR3 has 14 amino acids. Germline loops: CDR1 MNHEY, CDR2 SVGAGI. The V segment lost 6 bases and the J segment 1 base; nucleotides outside the gene matches: 4. The CDR3 nucleotides read TGTGCCAGCAGAGGGACAGGAAGTAACTATGGCTACACCTTC. Its translation: CASRGTGSNYGYTF.

This chain links TRBV28 with TRBJ1-2; D perhaps matches TRBD1 (5 bases). The CDR3 has 13 amino acids. In germline, CDR1 is MDHEN, CDR2 SYDVKM. Trimming removed 6 bases at V and 4 bases at J, with 12 bases between. Here the CDR3 DNA reads TGTGCCAGCAGATGGGGGGGGAGCTATGGCTACACCTTC. It codes for CASRWGGSYGYTF.

The V call is TRBV19, the J call TRBJ2-1; TRBD1 is a possible D gene (6 bases). The CDR3 consists of 14 residues. The ends were cut back, 8 bases at V and 7 bases at J, with 18 bases in the middle. Germline V gives CDR1 LNHDA, CDR2 SQIVND (reference sequence). The CDR3 nucleotides read TGTGCCAGTTTTTACAGGGCGGGTTCGAATGAGCAGTTCTTC. This encodes CASFYRAGSNEQFF.

The chain employs TRBV18 and TRBJ1-2, with 7 bases matching TRBD1. The junction had 4 bases not matched to a gene; V was cut back by 3 bases and J by 0 bases. This CDR3 has 15 amino acids. Germline V gene data show CDR1 as KGHSH and CDR2 as LQKENI. The CDR3 nucleotides read TGTGCCAGCTCACCCCCGGGACAGACTAACTATGGCTACACCTTC. This codes for CASSPPGQTNYGYTF.

This clone has a handful of counts. This chain connects TRBV6-6 to TRBJ2-7; D is undetermined. CDR3 size: 11 residues. Germline V gives CDR1 MNHNY, CDR2 SVGAGI (reference sequence). Trimming left V 6 bases short and J 3 bases short, with 6 bases between. The CDR3 DNA reads TGTGCCAGCAGCCTAATCTACGAGCAGTACTTC. Protein sequence: CASSLIYEQYF.

This clone was counted a few times. This chain links TRBV5-6 with TRBJ1-2; 7 bases are a match to TRBD1. From germline, CDR1 is SGHDT and CDR2 YYEEEE. CDR3 length equals 15 residues. The trim removed 1 base at V and 6 bases at J, leaving 9 bases unmatched. The CDR3 sequence is CASSLWRGRLNGYTF. CDR3 DNA sequence: TGTGCCAGCAGCTTGTGGAGGGGGCGCCTAAATGGCTACACCTTC.

As regards this clone: One junction end disagrees with the germline gene, perhaps due to a read error. The chain carries TRBV7-7 and TRBJ2-1; tentatively, D is TRBD2 (6 bases). From germline, CDR1 is SSHAT and CDR2 FNYEAQ (reference sequence). CDR3 size: 16 residues. CDR3 region: CASSLGTGEGFNEQFF. The CDR3 DNA reads TGTGCTAGCAGCTTAGGAACGGGAGAGGGATTCAATGAGCAGTTCTTC.

The rearrangement links TRBV18 to TRBJ1-5, with 11 bases that match TRBD1. In germline, CDR1 is KGHSH, CDR2 LQKENI. Trimming at V came to 2 bases and at J to 2 bases, leaving 8 bases not matched to a gene. The CDR3 has 18 residues. CDR3: CASSPMEGTGGGNQPQHF. For the CDR3, the DNA is TGTGCCAGCTCACCAATGGAAGGGACAGGGGGTGGCAATCAGCCCCAGCATTTT. Combining the CDR3 with reference TRBV18 and TRBJ1-5 gives the whole variable domain NAGVMQNPRHLVRRRGQEARLRCSPMKGHSHVYWYRQLPEEGLKFMVYLQKENIIDESGMPKERFSAEFPKEGPSILRIQQVVRGDSAAYFCASSPMEGTGGGNQPQHFGDGTRLSIL.

The V and J genes are TRBV6-5 and TRBJ1-3; D uncertain. Trimming took 6 bases from V and 4 from J, leaving 13 bases between them. The CDR3 covers 14 residues. In germline, CDR1 is MNHEY, CDR2 SVGAGI. CDR3 nucleotides: TGTGCCAGCAGAAAGAGTTTAATAGGAAACACCATATATTTT. It yields the protein CASRKSLIGNTIYF.

Only one count was recorded for this clone. The chain links TRBV9 to TRBJ2-7; D ambiguous. The CDR3 runs 15 residues. CDR1 is SGDLS and CDR2 is YYNGEE in the germline V gene. The V end was cut by 0 bases, the J end by 0 bases, with 10 bases between. CDR3 coding DNA: TGTGCCAGCAGCGTAGCTCCCGGTCGCTCCTACGAGCAGTACTTC. Its translation is CASSVAPGRSYEQYF.

This clone has only one observation. This sequence joins TRBV21-1 and TRBJ1-2; the table's TRBD1 call for D was not verified on the DNA. TRBV21-1 is flagged as a pseudogene. The CDR3 contains 15 residues. CDR3 protein: CASSPPWGPNYGYTF. In DNA, the CDR3 is TGTGCCAGCAGCCCGCCCTGGGGGCCGAACTATGGCTACACCTTC.

The chain employs TRBV13 and TRBJ1-2; a possible D gene is TRBD1 (5 bases). Trimming removed 0 bases from V and 8 bases from J, with 13 bases in between. The germline CDR1 and CDR2 sequences are PRHDT and FYEKMQ (reference sequence). The CDR3 is 14 amino acids. The CDR3 sequence is CASSLGLGAIGYTF. The CDR3 bases are TGTGCCAGCAGCTTAGGCCTAGGGGCAATAGGCTACACCTTC.

The CDR3 sequence is CASSFDRTSNQPQHF. The CDR3 bases are TGTGCCAGCAGCTTCGACAGGACAAGCAATCAGCCCCAGCATTTT. The chain joins TRBV6-6 to TRBJ1-5, with a possible D match to TRBD1 (6 bases). Germline CDR1 is MNHNY and CDR2 is SVGAGI (reference sequence). CDR3 length: 15 amino acids. V was pared by 6 bases and J by 1 base, with 13 bases between.

With respect to this clone: The junction does not match germline at one end; this may be a read error. The gene calls are TRBV7-7 and TRBJ1-1; D might be TRBD1 (6 bases). This CDR3 region has 13 residues. Germline-derived CDR1 and CDR2 are SSHAT and FNYEAQ (reference sequence). Here the CDR3 DNA reads TGTGCTAGCAGCAAGGACAGGAACACTGAAGCTTTCTTT. It codes for CASSKDRNTEAFF.

This clone was seen just once. The rearrangement uses TRBV6-1 and TRBJ2-1, with D unclear. Germline CDR1 and CDR2: MNHNS and SASEGT. V lost 7 bases to trimming and J lost 4 bases, with 8 bases between them. CDR3 length equals 12 residues. The CDR3 protein is CASTLIYNEQFF. In DNA, the CDR3 is TGTGCCAGCACTCTTATTTACAATGAGCAGTTCTTC.

The gene calls are TRBV27 and TRBJ2-1, with 13 bases lining up with TRBD2. The CDR3 contains 16 residues. Germline assignment: CDR1 MNHEY and CDR2 SMNVEV (reference sequence). J was trimmed by 1 base and V by 6 bases; bases with no gene match: 3. The CDR3 reads CASRMTSGGSYNEQFF. The CDR3 DNA is TGTGCCAGCAGGATGACTAGCGGGGGGTCCTACAATGAGCAGTTCTTC.

The chain employs TRBV10-3 and TRBJ2-7, with a tentative D call TRBD2 (6 bases). The V and J ends lost 7 bases and 5 bases respectively, with 15 bases between them. The CDR3 sequence is 13 residues long. Germline V gives CDR1 ENHRY, CDR2 SYGVKD. CDR3 residues: CAITRGQGNEQYF. CDR3 sequence (DNA): TGTGCCATCACGCGGGGCCAAGGAAACGAGCAGTACTTC.

The chain has TRBV5-4 and TRBJ2-7; 7 bases are shared with TRBD2. Germline V gene sequence: CDR1 SGHNT, CDR2 YYREEE (reference sequence). Losses at the gene ends were 4 bases for V and 3 bases for J; bases not matched to a gene: 10. CDR3 length: 15 residues. CDR3 residues: CASSAPGRGIYEQYF. DNA of the CDR3: TGTGCCAGCAGCGCCCCCGGGCGGGGGATCTACGAGCAGTACTTC.

The chain links TRBV19 to TRBJ2-5, with 8 bases aligning to TRBD1. This CDR3 spans 13 amino acids. V lost 7 bases and J lost 3; bases outside the gene matches: 4. Germline V lookup: CDR1 LNHDA, CDR2 SQIVND (reference sequence). The CDR3 here is CASTGQGKETQYF. CDR3 nucleotides: TGTGCCAGTACAGGACAGGGAAAAGAGACCCAGTACTTC.

The V call is TRBV20-1, the J call TRBJ1-2; TRBD1 agrees at 7 bases. Germline values: CDR1 DFQATT, CDR2 SNEGSKA (reference sequence). The CDR3 is 11 amino acids. Trimming took 8 bases from V and 3 from J; bases not matched to a gene: 3. CDR3 nucleotides: TGCAGTCGAGACAGGGACTATGGCTACACCTTC. Translated: CSRDRDYGYTF.

The V call is TRBV2, the J call TRBJ2-1; TRBD1 is a possible D gene (6 bases). Germline V lookup: CDR1 SNHLY, CDR2 FYNNEI. V was pared by 8 bases and J by 5 bases, with 13 bases between. This CDR3 contains 13 residues. This CDR3 reads CASHRDTHNEQFF. CDR3 coding DNA: TGTGCCAGCCACCGGGACACCCACAATGAGCAGTTCTTC.

This rearrangement joins TRBV5-1 to TRBJ2-3; D ambiguous. This CDR3 contains 12 residues. CDR1 SGHRS and CDR2 YFSETQ come from the germline V gene. V lost 4 bases to trimming and J lost 0 bases, with 3 bases between them. The DNA for the CDR3 is TGCGCCAGCAGCCCTAGCACAGATACGCAGTATTTT. Translating it yields CASSPSTDTQYF.

The rearrangement links TRBV5-1 to TRBJ2-1; the D gene is possibly TRBD2 (5 bases). CDR3 length: 16 amino acids. Germline assignment: CDR1 SGHRS and CDR2 YFSETQ. The ends were cut back, 0 bases at V and 0 bases at J, with 10 bases in the middle. DNA for the CDR3: TGCGCCAGCAGCTTGGGACCGGGAAGCTCCTACAATGAGCAGTTCTTC. This codes for CASSLGPGSSYNEQFF.

The J gene is TRBJ1-5, the V gene TRBV19; D unclear. V shed 5 bases and J shed 3 bases, with 20 bases lying between them. The CDR3 has 17 residues. Germline values: CDR1 LNHDA, CDR2 SQIVND (reference sequence). The CDR3 loop reads CASSPPWWEDTNQPQHF. Written as DNA, the CDR3 is TGTGCCAGTAGTCCTCCTTGGTGGGAGGATACCAATCAGCCCCAGCATTTT.

The rearrangement links TRBV12-5 to TRBJ2-3; tentative D call: TRBD2 (6 bases). Looked up from germline, CDR1 is LGHNT and CDR2 is FRNRAP. V lost 0 bases and J lost 0, with 13 bases in between. The CDR3 runs 17 residues. The CDR3 spells CASGLVGSSGSTDTQYF. CDR3 bases: TGTGCTAGTGGTTTGGTAGGATCCAGCGGGAGCACAGATACGCAGTATTTT.

This rearrangement joins TRBV7-9 to TRBJ2-3, with TRBD1 identical over 12 bases. This CDR3 comprises 15 residues. V lost 5 bases and J lost 7; bases outside the gene matches: 7. The germline gives CDR1 SEHNR, CDR2 FQNEAQ (reference sequence). The CDR3 loop reads CASSPGTGGSNTQYF. DNA for the CDR3: TGTGCCAGCAGCCCGGGGACAGGGGGCTCAAATACGCAGTATTTT.